Sequencing of this TCR beta chain was carried out in a study of CD8 T cells in Susac syndrome. cDNA came from roughly 0.53 to 1 ug RNA primed by random hexamers. In TCRdb, the immunoSEQ multiplex PCR reads were re-called with MiXCR into one record per CDR3 protein. The table includes approximately 170,000 distinct CDR3 sequences, around 92% detected once. The CDR3 contains 14 residues. V lost 1 base and J 4 bases, leaving 7 bases between the germline ends. In germline, CDR1 is LNHDA, CDR2 SQIVND (reference sequence). Healthy donors served as the controls. They were matched for age and sex. The receptor was isolated from a human donor in good health. V gene TRBV19 combines with J gene TRBJ2-2; D might be TRBD1 (6 bases). Specimen: CD4+ T cells from PBMCs. The CDR3 spells CASSIGGGTGELFF. In nucleotides, the CDR3 is TGTGCCAGTAGTATAGGAGGGGGCACCGGGGAGCTGTTTTTT. The complete variable domain, with remaining parts taken from reference TRBV19 and TRBJ2-2, reads DGGITQSPKYLFRKEGQNVTLSCEQNLNHDAMYWYRQDPGQGLRLIYYSQIVNDFQKGDIAEGYSVSREKKESFPLTVTSAQKNPTAFYLCASSIGGGTGELFFGEGSRLTVL.